A selection of T cell receptor beta chains follows, all from one sample in a study of shared clonotypes between healthy human individuals. Sequenced by immunoSEQ multiplex PCR; TCRdb stores in-frame clones only, minus some. The table lists roughly 1,500,000 clones, 95% to 99% of them singletons. What was sequenced was naive CD4+ T cells sorted from blood. These receptors originate from a man between 25 and 39 years old in good health. The CDR3 runs from the conserved cysteine through the conserved F or W. A D gene is named only where the DNA matches it firmly. Expanded clones are given a class, and other clones once, few, many or no size at all.

TRBD1	TRBV6-6	TRBJ1-4	-	TGTGCCAGCAGCTCCCGACAGGGGGATGAAAAACTGTTTTTT	CASSSRQGDEKLFF
-	TRBV2	TRBJ2-1	-	TGTGCCAGCAGAGGTACCTCAGGGAACCATGAGCAGTTCTTC	CASRGTSGNHEQFF
-	TRBV18	TRBJ1-2	once	TGTGCCAGCTCACCCGGGACAAGATCCGACGCCTATGGCTACACCTTC	CASSPGTRSDAYGYTF
TRBD1	TRBV7-2	TRBJ1-2	-	TGTGCCAGCAGCTTCTACAGGGGCTATGGCTACACCTTC	CASSFYRGYGYTF
-	TRBV5-1	TRBJ2-6	-	TGCGCCAGCAGCGCCCTCCCCTCTGGGGCCAACGTCCTGACTTTC	CASSALPSGANVLTF
-	TRBV28	TRBJ2-3	-	TGTGCCAGCAGTTTACCGAGGGCGGTGGATACGCAGTATTTT	CASSLPRAVDTQYF
TRBD2	TRBV5-1	TRBJ2-1	-	TGCGCCAGCAGCACGCGAGGGACTAGCGGGAGAGGGTGGTCCTACAATGAGCAGTTCTTC	CASSTRGTSGRGWSYNEQFF
TRBD1	TRBV10-3	TRBJ1-1	-	TGTGCCATCGCCCAGGACAGGGGGCACACTGAAGCTTTCTTT	CAIAQDRGHTEAFF
TRBD1	TRBV10-3	TRBJ2-7	-	TGTGCCATCAGTGAGTTCGGGACAGGAGGCGACGAGCAGTACTTC	CAISEFGTGGDEQYF
-	TRBV7-2	TRBJ2-7	-	TGTGCCAGCAGCTCAGGAGGCTCAGGGGGGCGACCCATTCCGCGCGAGCAGTACTTC	CASSSGGSGGRPIPREQYF
-	TRBV7-2	TRBJ1-1	-	TGTGCCAGCTTGAAGGGGCCTCACACTGAAGCTTTCTTT	CASLKGPHTEAFF
-	TRBV11-2	TRBJ1-1	-	TGTGCCAGCAGCACGCCGAGGGGACGCGACACTGAAGCTTTCTTT	CASSTPRGRDTEAFF
-	TRBV28	TRBJ2-3	-	TGTGCCAGCAGTTCCGGTGACGTCCCAGATACGCAGTATTTT	CASSSGDVPDTQYF
-	TRBV5-1	TRBJ2-1	-	TGCGCCAGCAGCTTTGAACAGGGTTTAGGCTCCTACAATGAGCAGTTCTTC	CASSFEQGLGSYNEQFF
-	TRBV7-2	TRBJ2-7	-	TGTGCCAGCAGCTTGAGACGGAGCCACTACGAGCAGTACTTC	CASSLRRSHYEQYF
-	TRBV19	TRBJ1-4	-	TGTGCCAGTACCACCATCAGCGTTGATGAAAAACTGTTTTTT	CASTTISVDEKLFF
-	TRBV5-1	TRBJ2-2	once	TGCGCCAGCAGGAGGGACACCGGGGAGCTGTTTTTT	CASRRDTGELFF
-	TRBV9	TRBJ1-5	-	TGTGCCAGCAGCGTAGGGTTACCCCAGCATTTT	CASSVGLPQHF
TRBD2	TRBV9	TRBJ2-7	-	TGTGCCAGCAGCGAACAGGGGTCTAGCGGGAGCATCCCCTACGAGCAGTACTTC	CASSEQGSSGSIPYEQYF
-	TRBV27	TRBJ2-7	-	TGTGCCAGCAGTTTGGGGGGATCCCTCGAGCAGTACTTC	CASSLGGSLEQYF
-	TRBV15	TRBJ2-7	once	TGTGCCACCAGCAGAGATGATAGCGAGCAGTACTTC	CATSRDDSEQYF
TRBD1	TRBV7-2	TRBJ2-5	-	TGTGCCAGCAGCCCCCCGACAGGGCGAGCGGTTGGGACCCAGTACTTC	CASSPPTGRAVGTQYF
TRBD1	TRBV7-9	TRBJ1-3	-	TGTGCCAGCTTATACTCCGGGACAGGGGGAAACACCATATATTTT	CASLYSGTGGNTIYF
TRBD2	TRBV18	TRBJ2-7	-	TGTGCCAGCTCACCCCTAGCGGGAGGGCCGGCCTACGAGCAGTACTTC	CASSPLAGGPAYEQYF